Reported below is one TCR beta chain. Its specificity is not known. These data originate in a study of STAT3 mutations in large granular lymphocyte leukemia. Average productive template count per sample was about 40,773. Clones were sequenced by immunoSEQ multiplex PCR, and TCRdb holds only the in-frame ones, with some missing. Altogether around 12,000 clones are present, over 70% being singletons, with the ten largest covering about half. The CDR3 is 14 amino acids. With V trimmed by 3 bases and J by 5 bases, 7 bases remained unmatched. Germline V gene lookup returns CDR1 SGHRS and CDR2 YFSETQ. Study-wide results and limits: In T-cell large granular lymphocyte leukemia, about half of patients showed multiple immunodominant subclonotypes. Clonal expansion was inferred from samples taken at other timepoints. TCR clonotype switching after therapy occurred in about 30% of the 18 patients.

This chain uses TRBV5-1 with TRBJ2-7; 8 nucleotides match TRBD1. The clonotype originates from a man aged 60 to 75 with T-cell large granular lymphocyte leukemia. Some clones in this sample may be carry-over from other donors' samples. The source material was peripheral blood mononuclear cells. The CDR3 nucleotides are TGCGCCAGCAGCTATTCGGACAGGGTCCACGAGCAGTACTTC. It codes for CASSYSDRVHEQYF.